This TCR beta chain was identified in a study of T cell responses to AZD1222 COVID-19 vaccine. Clones were read by immunoSEQ multiplex PCR, and TCRdb kept only the in-frame ones, dropping some. The sample gives tens of thousands of clones, 80% to 90% of which show up once; about 1.1% is in the top ten. Trimming pared 0 bases from V and 4 bases from J, leaving 16 bases between. There are 17 residues in the CDR3. Germline CDR1 LGHDT, CDR2 YNNKEL (reference sequence). The material sequenced was peripheral blood, taken 28 days after the second AZD1222 dose. The source is an adult who received the AZD1222 COVID-19 vaccine. The chain employs TRBV3-1 (or the pseudogene TRBV3-2) and TRBJ1-3, with a tentative D call TRBD1 (6 bases). As DNA, the CDR3 is TGTGCCAGCAGCCAAGATCTGGGGGGCGCGGGAGGAAACACCATATATTTT. It translates to CASSQDLGGAGGNTIYF.